These 8 T cell receptor beta chains were sequenced from one sample in a study of molecular identifiers for immune sequencing clone quantification. One entry per CDR3 protein, called by TCRdb with MiXCR from the PCR reads. The sample contains tens of thousands of distinct CDR3 sequences, roughly a fifth of which appear only once. The specimen sequenced was naive CD8+ T cells from blood, with Jurkat cell RNA spiked in. As for subset: FACS-sorted CD8+CD4-CCR7+CD45RA+ naive T cells. Receptors originate from a human donor in good health. Some libraries in this study had Jurkat cell RNA spiked in.

In its sample, this clonotype was seen a few times. The chain combines TRBV7-2 with TRBJ2-1; 11 nucleotides match TRBD2. This CDR3 is 16 amino acids long. The V and J ends lost 1 base and 8 bases, in that order; junction bases with no gene match: 7. The germline gives CDR1 SGHTA, CDR2 FQGNSA. CDR3 amino acids: CASSLVTSGSVDEQFF. CDR3 nucleotides: TGTGCCAGCAGCTTAGTAACTAGCGGGAGTGTTGATGAGCAGTTCTTC.

The gene calls are TRBV19 and TRBJ2-7, with 10 bases that match TRBD1. The V and J ends lost 7 bases and 5 bases, in that order; junction bases with no gene match: 8. Germline-derived CDR1 and CDR2 are LNHDA and SQIVND (reference sequence). There are 14 residues in the CDR3. The CDR3 DNA reads as TGTGCCAGTAACGCGGGACAGGGGATGAACGAGCAGTACTTC. This translates into CASNAGQGMNEQYF.

This clonotype was seen many times. The chain is built from TRBV27 and TRBJ2-2, with 8 bases aligning to TRBD1. Unmatched junction bases numbered 3, after V lost 5 bases and J lost 1 base. CDR1 and CDR2 (germline): MNHEY, SMNVEV (reference sequence). This CDR3 spans 15 amino acids. The DNA of the CDR3 is TGTGCCAGCAGTCCGGACAGGGAGAACACCGGGGAGCTGTTTTTT. It yields the protein CASSPDRENTGELFF.

This clonotype was seen ten or more times. The chain has TRBV27 and TRBJ1-1; no definite D call. CDR3 length: 13 amino acids. The ends were cut back, 5 bases at V and 4 bases at J, with 11 bases in the middle. Germline lookup yields CDR1 MNHEY and CDR2 SMNVEV (reference sequence). The CDR3 loop reads CASSPRTGTEAFF. In DNA form, the CDR3 reads TGTGCCAGCAGTCCCCGGACGGGCACTGAAGCTTTCTTT.

This clonotype was seen at least ten times. The rearrangement uses TRBV9 and TRBJ2-3; D perhaps matches TRBD2 (6 bases). CDR1 and CDR2 from the germline V gene are SGDLS and YYNGEE. The germline V and J ends were trimmed by 4 bases and 2 bases, with 17 bases remaining between them. CDR3 length equals 16 residues. The CDR3 loop reads CASSPLAGPNTDTQYF. Written as DNA, the CDR3 is TGTGCCAGCAGCCCCCTGGCGGGGCCTAACACAGATACGCAGTATTTT.

With respect to this clonotype: The junction departs from germline at one end; a sequencing error may be responsible. The chain links TRBV7-8 to TRBJ2-3; 7 bases align to TRBD1. TRBJ1-5 explains the end of the DNA better; the J call may be wrong. CDR1 is SGHVS, CDR2 FQNEAQ, per germline. CDR3 length equals 16 residues. The CDR3 nucleotides are TGTACCAGCAGCTTACTTGACAGGGACAGCACAGATACGCAGCATTTT. It translates to CTSSLLDRDSTDTQHF.

Worth noting for this clonotype: A much larger clone differs from this one at a single base, so this may be a read error. V is TRBV7-9 and J is TRBJ1-4; D uncertain. The CDR3 runs to 15 residues. From germline, CDR1 is SEHNR and CDR2 FQNEAQ (reference sequence). V dropped 4 bases and J dropped 0 bases, with 9 bases sitting between them. The CDR3 here is CASSSTQATNEKLFF. CDR3 nucleotide sequence: TGTGCCAGCAGCTCAACGCAGGCAACTAATGAAAAACTGTTTTTT. The variable domain in full, completed from reference TRBV7-9 and TRBJ1-4, reads DTGVSQNPRHKITKRGQNVTFRCDPISEHNRLYWYRQTLGQGPEFLTYFQNEAQLEKSRLLSDRFSAERPKGSFSTLEIQRTEQGDSAMYLCASSSTQATNEKLFFGSGTQLSVL.

Ten or more counts support this clonotype. The genes are TRBV15 and TRBJ1-5, with TRBD1 identical over 7 bases. The V gene end was trimmed by 3 bases and the J gene end by 2 bases; junction bases not matched to a gene: 4. This CDR3 comprises 15 residues. Germline V CDR1 and CDR2: LNHNV, YYDKDF (reference sequence). DNA for the CDR3: TGTGCCACCAGCAGTCACCAGGGGGGCAATCAGCCCCAGCATTTT. Protein product: CATSSHQGGNQPQHF.